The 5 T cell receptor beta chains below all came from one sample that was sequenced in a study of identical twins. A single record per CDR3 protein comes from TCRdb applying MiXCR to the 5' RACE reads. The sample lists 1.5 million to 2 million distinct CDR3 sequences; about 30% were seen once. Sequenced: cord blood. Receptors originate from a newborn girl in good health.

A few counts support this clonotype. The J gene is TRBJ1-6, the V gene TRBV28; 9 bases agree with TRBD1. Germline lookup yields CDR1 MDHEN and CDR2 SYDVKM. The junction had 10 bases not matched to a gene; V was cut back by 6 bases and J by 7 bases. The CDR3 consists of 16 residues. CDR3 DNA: TGTGCCAGCAGCGTCACAGGGGGCTGGGTGAATTCACCCCTCCACTTT. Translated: CASSVTGGWVNSPLHF.

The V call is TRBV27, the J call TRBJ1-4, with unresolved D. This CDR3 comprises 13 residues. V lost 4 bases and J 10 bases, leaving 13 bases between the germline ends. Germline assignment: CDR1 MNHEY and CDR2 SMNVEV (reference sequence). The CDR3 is CASSSGPEGKLFF. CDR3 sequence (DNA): TGTGCCAGCAGTTCAGGACCCGAGGGAAAACTGTTTTTT.

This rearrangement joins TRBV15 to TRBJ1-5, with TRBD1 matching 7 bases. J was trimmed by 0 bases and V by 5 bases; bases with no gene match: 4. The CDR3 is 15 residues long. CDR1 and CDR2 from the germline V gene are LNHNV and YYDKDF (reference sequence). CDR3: CATSDRDYSNQPQHF. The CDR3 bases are TGTGCCACCAGCGACAGGGATTATAGCAATCAGCCCCAGCATTTT.

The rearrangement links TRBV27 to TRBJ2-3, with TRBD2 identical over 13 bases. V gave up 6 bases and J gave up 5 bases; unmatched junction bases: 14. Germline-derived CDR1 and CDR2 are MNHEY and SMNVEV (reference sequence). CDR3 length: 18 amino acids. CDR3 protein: CASRRTSGSREVVDTQYF. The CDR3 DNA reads TGTGCCAGCAGACGGACTAGCGGGAGTAGAGAGGTGGTAGATACGCAGTATTTT.

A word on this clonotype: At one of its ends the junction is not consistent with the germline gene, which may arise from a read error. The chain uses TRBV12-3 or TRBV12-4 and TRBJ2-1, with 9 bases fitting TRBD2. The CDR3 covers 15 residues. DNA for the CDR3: TGTGCCAACAGTGATAGCGGGGGAACCTACAATGAGCAGTTCTTC. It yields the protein CANSDSGGTYNEQFF.